Listed below are T cell receptor beta chains from one sample, sequenced in a study of CD8 T cells in ankylosing spondylitis. In TCRdb, the 5' RACE reads were re-called with MiXCR into one record per CDR3 protein. Of hundreds of thousands of distinct CDR3 sequences listed, roughly 10% were seen once; the top ten hold roughly 0.51%. Material: blood, either unsorted or a sorted T cell fraction (not recorded which). The receptors were gathered from a male donor with ankylosing spondylitis. The CDR3 runs from the conserved cysteine through the conserved F or W. Each record gives: clone size, V gene, J gene, CDR3 length, D gene, CDR3 DNA, CDR3 protein. The D gene is left open where the match is weak. Clone sizes are given selectively: once, few, many, or a class where the clone is expanded.

>many|TRBV20-1|TRBJ2-7|13|TRBD1
TGCAGTGCTAGTAGGGACAGATCCTACGAGCAGTACTTC
CSASRDRSYEQYF
>many|TRBV5-1|TRBJ2-3|14|TRBD2
TGCGCCAGCAGCGGGGGAGGGTGGACAGATACGCAGTATTTT
CASSGGGWTDTQYF
>few|TRBV20-1|TRBJ2-2|14|-
TGCAGTGCCAAGCGGTTCGCGAACACCGGGGAGCTGTTTTTT
CSAKRFANTGELFF
>many|TRBV7-2|TRBJ1-1|14|TRBD1
TGTGCCAGCAGCCTTCGCCAGGGGGCCCTTGAAGCTTTCTTT
CASSLRQGALEAFF
>few|TRBV5-5|TRBJ2-1|15|-
TGTGCCAGCAGCTTAAATGAACAGATTTACAATGAGCAGTTCTTC
CASSLNEQIYNEQFF
>-|TRBV28|TRBJ2-7|15|TRBD1
TGTGCCAGCAGTCCAACAGGGGCCCGTTACTACGAGCAGTACTTC
CASSPTGARYYEQYF
>-|TRBV20-1|TRBJ2-3|14|-
TGCAGTGCTAGAGCACTAGTGATAGACGATACGCAGTATTTT
CSARALVIDDTQYF
>many|TRBV12-3/TRBV12-4|TRBJ2-1|16|TRBD1
TGTGCCAGCAGACGCACCGGGACAGGGACCTACAATGAGCAGTTCTTC
CASRRTGTGTYNEQFF
>-|TRBV5-1|TRBJ2-1|15|-
TGCGCCAGCAGCCCGACTGGCGGAGACTACAATGAGCAGTTCTTC
CASSPTGGDYNEQFF
>-|TRBV9|TRBJ2-3|16|-
TGTGCCAGCAGCGTAGTCCCGGTCGCTAGCACAGATACGCAGTATTTT
CASSVVPVASTDTQYF
>-|TRBV5-1|TRBJ2-7|14|TRBD2
TGCGCCAGCAGCGTCAGCGGGGGGGCCTACGAGCAGTACTTC
CASSVSGGAYEQYF
>few|TRBV7-2|TRBJ1-2|14|-
TGTGCCAGCAGCTTAGTTAGGAGGAAACATGGCTACACCTTC
CASSLVRRKHGYTF
>-|TRBV7-6|TRBJ2-5|15|-
TGTGCCAGCAGCTCGACTCGGGCACACCAAGAGACCCAGTACTTC
CASSSTRAHQETQYF
>-|TRBV7-2|TRBJ1-5|14|-
TGTGCCAGCAGCTTAACCAGTCTGAATCAGCCCCAGCATTTT
CASSLTSLNQPQHF
>many|TRBV4-3|TRBJ1-5|15|-
TGCGCCAGCAGTATAAGAATCTCGGACAATCAGCCCCAGCATTTT
CASSIRISDNQPQHF
>many|TRBV29-1|TRBJ2-2|13|-
TGCAGCGTTGAGGTACAGGGCGCCGGGGAGCTGTTTTTT
CSVEVQGAGELFF
>-|TRBV20-1|TRBJ2-1|15|TRBD2
TGCAGTGCCTCGCTTGGGGCGGGAGCACACAATGAGCAGTTCTTC
CSASLGAGAHNEQFF
>-|TRBV20-1|TRBJ2-2|13|TRBD2
TGCAGTGCTAGAGTTGCGGGGGCCGGGGAGCTGTTTTTT
CSARVAGAGELFF
>few|TRBV12-3/TRBV12-4|TRBJ2-1|16|TRBD2
TGTGCCAGCAGCAACCCTTCTGGGGGGGGCTACAATGAGCAGTTCTTC
CASSNPSGGGYNEQFF
>-|TRBV20-1|TRBJ1-1|15|-
TGCAGTGCGCCCGTTCGTGAAGGGCGGAGCACTGAAGCTTTCTTT
CSAPVREGRSTEAFF
>few|TRBV6-2/TRBV6-3|TRBJ2-3|14|-
TGTGCCAGCAGTTCCTGGCTCAGCGCAGATACGCAGTATTTT
CASSSWLSADTQYF
>-|TRBV6-2/TRBV6-3|TRBJ2-3|15|-
TGTGCCAGCAGTTCATCCAGTATTGCCACAGATACGCAGTATTTT
CASSSSSIATDTQYF
>few|TRBV12-3/TRBV12-4|TRBJ1-3|13|-
TGTGCCAGCAGGGTGGTTTCTGGAAACACCATATATTTT
CASRVVSGNTIYF
>-|TRBV15|TRBJ1-1|12|-
TGTGCCACCAGCAGCGGACATAGGTGGGCTTTCTTT
CATSSGHRWAFF
>-|TRBV5-1|TRBJ2-3|15|-
TGCGCCAGCAGCTTGGTGTCGGCAGGCACAGATACGCAGTATTTT
CASSLVSAGTDTQYF
>-|TRBV20-1|TRBJ2-3|12|-
TGCAGTGCTCGCTGGACTACAGATACGCAGTATTTT
CSARWTTDTQYF
>-|TRBV20-1|TRBJ2-5|16|TRBD2
TGCAGTGCTAGAGATCAATGGACTAGCTACTCGGGGACCCAGTACTTC
CSARDQWTSYSGTQYF
>many|TRBV20-1|TRBJ2-5|13|-
TGCAGTGCAGAGACAGACCAGATGGAGACCCAGTACTTC
CSAETDQMETQYF